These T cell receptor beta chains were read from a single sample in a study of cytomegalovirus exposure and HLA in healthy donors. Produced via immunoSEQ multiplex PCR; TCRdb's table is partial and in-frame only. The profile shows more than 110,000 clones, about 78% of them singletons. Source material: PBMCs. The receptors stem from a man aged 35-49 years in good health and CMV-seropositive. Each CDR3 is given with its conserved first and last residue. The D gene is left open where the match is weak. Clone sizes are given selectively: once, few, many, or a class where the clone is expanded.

cdr3_aa: CASEQTYGYTF
cdr3_nt: TGTGCCAGCGAACAGACGTATGGCTACACCTTC
j_call: TRBJ1-2
clone_size: NA
v_call: TRBV6-1
d_call: NA

cdr3_aa: CASSLPTGDTQYF
cdr3_nt: TGCGCCAGCAGTCTACCGACAGGAGATACGCAGTATTTT
j_call: TRBJ2-3
clone_size: NA
v_call: TRBV4-1
d_call: NA

cdr3_aa: CATSRDTSGGDEQFF
cdr3_nt: TGTGCCACCAGCAGAGACACTAGCGGGGGCGATGAGCAGTTCTTC
j_call: TRBJ2-1
clone_size: few
v_call: TRBV15
d_call: TRBD2

cdr3_aa: CASSTRTSGADTQYF
cdr3_nt: TGCGCCAGCAGCACACGGACTAGCGGGGCAGATACGCAGTATTTT
j_call: TRBJ2-3
clone_size: NA
v_call: TRBV5-1
d_call: TRBD2

cdr3_aa: CASSSRDRGPYEQYF
cdr3_nt: TGTGCCAGCAGCTCTAGGGACAGGGGGCCCTACGAGCAGTACTTC
j_call: TRBJ2-7
clone_size: NA
v_call: TRBV7-9
d_call: TRBD1

cdr3_aa: CASRKQGHFEAFF
cdr3_nt: TGTGCCAGCAGGAAACAGGGACACTTTGAAGCTTTCTTT
j_call: TRBJ1-1
clone_size: few
v_call: TRBV6-5
d_call: NA

cdr3_aa: CASSLSARARNEQYF
cdr3_nt: TGTGCCAGCAGTTTATCTGCCAGGGCTAGGAACGAGCAGTACTTC
j_call: TRBJ2-7
clone_size: few
v_call: TRBV28
d_call: NA

cdr3_aa: CAWRDPGTGRAGELFF
cdr3_nt: TGTGCCTGGAGGGACCCCGGGACAGGGCGGGCCGGGGAGCTGTTTTTT
j_call: TRBJ2-2
clone_size: few
v_call: TRBV30
d_call: TRBD1

cdr3_aa: CASSKWTGGNSNQPQHF
cdr3_nt: TGTGCCAGCAGTAAATGGACAGGGGGGAATAGCAATCAGCCCCAGCATTTT
j_call: TRBJ1-5
clone_size: NA
v_call: TRBV28
d_call: TRBD1

cdr3_aa: CASSLVGQGVYGYTF
cdr3_nt: TGTGCCAGCAGTTTAGTAGGACAGGGAGTCTATGGCTACACCTTC
j_call: TRBJ1-2
clone_size: NA
v_call: TRBV27
d_call: TRBD1

cdr3_aa: CSVVTSVFQTYEQYF
cdr3_nt: TGCAGCGTTGTGACTAGTGTCTTCCAAACCTACGAGCAGTACTTC
j_call: TRBJ2-7
clone_size: NA
v_call: TRBV29-1
d_call: NA

cdr3_aa: CASSLGQGGNYGYTF
cdr3_nt: TGTGCCAGCAGCCTAGGACAGGGCGGGAACTATGGCTACACCTTC
j_call: TRBJ1-2
clone_size: NA
v_call: TRBV7-8
d_call: TRBD1

cdr3_aa: CAITRARGTYEQYF
cdr3_nt: TGTGCCATCACCCGGGCCCGGGGGACCTACGAGCAGTACTTC
j_call: TRBJ2-7
clone_size: NA
v_call: TRBV10-3
d_call: NA

cdr3_aa: CASSTGNEQYF
cdr3_nt: TGTGCTAGTTCCACAGGGAACGAGCAGTACTTC
j_call: TRBJ2-7
clone_size: NA
v_call: TRBV12-5
d_call: NA

cdr3_aa: CASSYGQGRYEQYF
cdr3_nt: TGCGCCAGCAGCTACGGACAGGGACGATACGAGCAGTACTTC
j_call: TRBJ2-7
clone_size: few
v_call: TRBV4-1
d_call: TRBD1

cdr3_aa: CASSFLRDRSYEQYF
cdr3_nt: TGTGCCAGTAGTTTTCTCCGGGACAGGTCCTACGAGCAGTACTTC
j_call: TRBJ2-7
clone_size: NA
v_call: TRBV19
d_call: TRBD1

cdr3_aa: CASSERGRESAGELFF
cdr3_nt: TGTGCCAGCAGTGAACGCGGCAGGGAAAGTGCCGGGGAGCTGTTTTTT
j_call: TRBJ2-2
clone_size: NA
v_call: TRBV2
d_call: NA

cdr3_aa: CAISADRNTEAFF
cdr3_nt: TGTGCCATCAGCGCGGACAGGAACACTGAAGCTTTCTTT
j_call: TRBJ1-1
clone_size: NA
v_call: TRBV10-3
d_call: NA

cdr3_aa: CAAGFKWQAGSYNSPLHF
cdr3_nt: TGCGCCGCAGGCTTTAAATGGCAGGCGGGCTCCTATAATTCACCCCTCCACTTT
j_call: TRBJ1-6
clone_size: NA
v_call: TRBV5-1
d_call: NA

cdr3_aa: CATSLGGGSYNEQFF
cdr3_nt: TGTGCCACCTCCTTGGGCGGGGGGTCCTACAATGAGCAGTTCTTC
j_call: TRBJ2-1
clone_size: NA
v_call: TRBV6-1
d_call: TRBD2

cdr3_aa: CSVSGGRGHYEQFF
cdr3_nt: TGCAGCGTCTCAGGGGGCCGGGGACACTATGAGCAGTTCTTC
j_call: TRBJ2-1
clone_size: NA
v_call: TRBV29-1
d_call: TRBD1

cdr3_aa: CASSEGEGRGSPLHF
cdr3_nt: TGTGCCAGCAGTGAAGGGGAAGGGAGGGGTTCACCCCTCCACTTT
j_call: TRBJ1-6
clone_size: NA
v_call: TRBV6-1
d_call: NA

cdr3_aa: CASSQDSGGSHLQYEQYF
cdr3_nt: TGCGCCAGCAGCCAAGATTCGGGAGGGTCCCACCTTCAATACGAGCAGTACTTC
j_call: TRBJ2-7
clone_size: NA
v_call: TRBV4-1
d_call: TRBD2

cdr3_aa: CASRATVRQPQHF
cdr3_nt: TGTGCCAGCAGAGCGACAGTTCGTCAGCCCCAGCATTTT
j_call: TRBJ1-5
clone_size: NA
v_call: TRBV6-6
d_call: NA

cdr3_aa: CASSSDRDTQYF
cdr3_nt: TGTGCCAGCAGCTCCGACAGGGATACGCAGTATTTT
j_call: TRBJ2-3
clone_size: NA
v_call: TRBV2
d_call: NA

cdr3_aa: CASSSIGRGLNTEAFF
cdr3_nt: TGCGCCAGCAGCTCTATCGGTCGAGGGTTGAACACTGAAGCTTTCTTT
j_call: TRBJ1-1
clone_size: NA
v_call: TRBV5-1
d_call: NA

cdr3_aa: CASSLGGTSGRSSYEQYF
cdr3_nt: TGTGCCAGCAGCTTAGGAGGGACTAGCGGGAGGTCGTCCTACGAGCAGTACTTC
j_call: TRBJ2-7
clone_size: NA
v_call: TRBV7-9
d_call: TRBD2

cdr3_aa: CAWRALTSLNYGYTF
cdr3_nt: TGTGCCTGGAGGGCTCTGACTAGCTTAAACTATGGCTACACCTTC
j_call: TRBJ1-2
clone_size: NA
v_call: TRBV30
d_call: NA

cdr3_aa: CASSLLRTEAFF
cdr3_nt: TGTGCCAGCAGCTTGCTGAGGACTGAAGCTTTCTTT
j_call: TRBJ1-1
clone_size: NA
v_call: TRBV5-6
d_call: NA

cdr3_aa: CASSLAWSYSNQPQHF
cdr3_nt: TGTGCCAGCAGTTTAGCCTGGAGTTATAGCAATCAGCCCCAGCATTTT
j_call: TRBJ1-5
clone_size: NA
v_call: TRBV27
d_call: NA

cdr3_aa: CASSSAGGRSGELFF
cdr3_nt: TGTGCCAGCAGCTCTGCGGGGGGCCGGTCCGGGGAGCTGTTTTTT
j_call: TRBJ2-2
clone_size: NA
v_call: TRBV7-9
d_call: TRBD2

cdr3_aa: CASSSSTGLHYGYTF
cdr3_nt: NA
j_call: TRBJ1-2
clone_size: NA
v_call: TRBV6-6
d_call: NA

cdr3_aa: CASSFMNTEAFF
cdr3_nt: TGTGCCAGCAGCTTCATGAACACTGAAGCTTTCTTT
j_call: TRBJ1-1
clone_size: few
v_call: TRBV5-6
d_call: NA

cdr3_aa: CASSKSFHREYF
cdr3_nt: TGTGCCAGCAGCAAATCGTTTCATCGGGAATACTTC
j_call: TRBJ2-7
clone_size: once
v_call: TRBV21-1
d_call: NA

cdr3_aa: CASVSTGISTDTQYF
cdr3_nt: TGTGCCAGCGTATCGACAGGGATCAGCACAGATACGCAGTATTTT
j_call: TRBJ2-3
clone_size: NA
v_call: TRBV19
d_call: TRBD1

cdr3_aa: CASSQLAGGLNEQFF
cdr3_nt: TGTGCCAGCAGTCAACTAGCGGGGGGCCTAAATGAGCAGTTCTTC
j_call: TRBJ2-1
clone_size: few
v_call: TRBV6-6
d_call: TRBD2

cdr3_aa: CASSGGEKEKLFF
cdr3_nt: TGTGCCAGCAGTGGCGGGGAAAAGGAAAAACTGTTTTTT
j_call: TRBJ1-4
clone_size: NA
v_call: TRBV2
d_call: NA

cdr3_aa: CASSKVESGRASGANVLTF
cdr3_nt: TGTGCCAGCAGCAAAGTGGAGTCGGGCAGGGCCTCTGGGGCCAACGTCCTGACTTTC
j_call: TRBJ2-6
clone_size: NA
v_call: TRBV21-1
d_call: NA

cdr3_aa: CASSEYRGTDTQYF
cdr3_nt: TGCGCCAGCAGTGAATACAGGGGCACAGATACGCAGTATTTT
j_call: TRBJ2-3
clone_size: NA
v_call: TRBV10-1
d_call: NA

cdr3_aa: CAISESGGTSTDTQYF
cdr3_nt: TGTGCCATCAGTGAGTCTGGCGGAACAAGCACAGATACGCAGTATTTT
j_call: TRBJ2-3
clone_size: NA
v_call: TRBV10-3
d_call: NA

cdr3_aa: CASSVVPGLDTGELFF
cdr3_nt: TGTGCCAGCAGCGTAGTACCGGGACTCGACACCGGGGAGCTGTTTTTT
j_call: TRBJ2-2
clone_size: few
v_call: TRBV9
d_call: NA

cdr3_aa: CATRGFTDTQYF
cdr3_nt: TGTGCCACCCGGGGGTTTACAGATACGCAGTATTTT
j_call: TRBJ2-3
clone_size: few
v_call: TRBV2
d_call: NA

cdr3_aa: CASSPGVYTYEQYF
cdr3_nt: TGTGCCAGCAGCCCCGGGGTTTATACCTACGAGCAGTACTTC
j_call: TRBJ2-7
clone_size: once
v_call: TRBV7-9
d_call: NA